The 32 T cell receptor beta chains below were found in one sample sequenced in a study of molecular identifiers for immune sequencing clone quantification. TCRdb re-called the PCR reads with MiXCR, one entry per CDR3 protein. The table lists approximately 590,000 distinct CDR3 sequences, approximately 24% of them singletons. The specimen was naive CD8+ T cells from blood, with Jurkat cell RNA spiked in. The subset was: FACS-sorted CD8+CD4-CCR7+CD45RA+ naive T cells. The source is a human donor in good health. Some libraries in this study had Jurkat cell RNA spiked in.

V gene TRBV7-6 combines with J gene TRBJ1-2, with a tentative D call TRBD1 (5 bases). V lost 1 base, J lost 7 bases, and 16 bases lay in between. CDR3 length: 15 residues. Germline loops: CDR1 SGHVS, CDR2 FNYEAQ. The CDR3 DNA follows: TGTGCCAGCAGCTTAGATTTAGCGGCAGGGTTTGGCTACACCTTC. Its translation is CASSLDLAAGFGYTF.

This clonotype was observed at least ten times. The chain couples TRBV4-3 to TRBJ2-7; D gene uncertain. The germline V gene has CDR1 LGHNA and CDR2 YSLEER. CDR3 length: 14 amino acids. V was trimmed by 0 bases and J by 1 base, leaving 7 bases between them. This CDR3 reads CASSQDSGSYEQYF. The CDR3 DNA reads TGCGCCAGCAGCCAAGACTCAGGATCCTACGAGCAGTACTTC.

In its sample, this clonotype was seen a few times. The J gene is TRBJ2-7, the V gene TRBV7-9, with D unresolved. The CDR3 covers 12 residues. V gave up 6 bases and J gave up 4 bases, with 10 bases separating them. Germline V gene lookup returns CDR1 SEHNR and CDR2 FQNEAQ (reference sequence). CDR3 DNA sequence: TGTGCCAGCAGTTCAACAAAGTACGAGCAGTACTTC. It is translated as CASSSTKYEQYF.

This clonotype was observed many times. The V call is TRBV20-1, the J call TRBJ2-3; 7 positions match TRBD2. The CDR3 has 16 residues. The junction had 11 bases not matched to a gene; V was cut back by 3 bases and J by 2 bases. The V gene's germline CDR1 is DFQATT and CDR2 SNEGSKA (reference sequence). CDR3 in DNA: TGCAGTGCTAGGTCCGGATCTAGCGGAACCACAGATACGCAGTATTTT. It specifies CSARSGSSGTTDTQYF.

This sequence joins TRBV3-1 and TRBJ1-5, with D perhaps matching TRBD1 (5 bases). The germline CDR1 and CDR2 sequences are LGHDT and YNNKEL (reference sequence). This CDR3 comprises 15 residues. Trimming stripped 3 bases from V and 5 bases from J, with 14 bases between. CDR3 region: CASSHGGIADQPQHF. DNA of the CDR3: TGTGCCAGCAGCCATGGGGGAATAGCGGATCAGCCCCAGCATTTT. The full variable domain, rest sourced from reference TRBV3-1 and TRBJ1-5, is DTAVSQTPKYLVTQMGNDKSIKCEQNLGHDTMYWYKQDSKKFLKIMFSYNNKELIINETVPNRFSPKSPDKAHLNLHINSLELGDSAVYFCASSHGGIADQPQHFGDGTRLSIL.

Points on this clonotype: A much larger clone is a single base away; this may be a read error. The chain combines TRBV29-1 with TRBJ2-3, with D possibly matching TRBD1 (6 bases). The CDR3 runs to 14 residues. The V and J ends lost 0 bases and 10 bases respectively, with 17 bases between them. CDR1 is SQVTM and CDR2 is ANQGSEA in the germline V gene. The CDR3 loop reads CSVEERTAQVSQYF. The CDR3 coding sequence is TGCAGCGTTGAAGAAAGGACAGCCCAGGTTTCGCAGTATTTT.

Points on this clonotype: This is likely a read error, given that the CDR3 carries no conserved phenylalanine or tryptophan at its end. The J gene is TRBJ1-1, the V gene TRBV10-3; 7 bases agree with TRBD1. This CDR3 comprises 13 residues. V dropped 9 bases and J dropped 4; count of bases not matched to a gene: 8. Germline V CDR1 and CDR2: ENHRY, SYGVKD. The DNA of the CDR3 is TGTGCCATACGACAGGGATTAGGCACTGAAGCTTTCCTT. As protein: CAIRQGLGTEAFL.

This clonotype appeared once. Since the CDR3 does not end with the conserved phenylalanine or tryptophan, this likely comes from a read error. The rearrangement uses TRBV7-9 and TRBJ2-5; D assignment may be TRBD1 or TRBD2 (5 bases each). The V end lost 1 base, the J end lost 5 bases, and 17 bases lay between the germline ends. Germline V gene lookup returns CDR1 SEHNR and CDR2 FQNEAQ (reference sequence). The length of the CDR3 is 16 residues. CDR3: CASSLGSGLGPETQYL. DNA for the CDR3: TGTGCCAGCAGCTTAGGTTCGGGGTTGGGGCCGGAGACCCAGTACTTA.

This clonotype has at least ten counts. The gene calls are TRBV10-3 and TRBJ2-7; D possibly corresponds to TRBD2 (5 bases). The CDR3 is 15 amino acids. The germline V and J ends were trimmed by 2 bases and 7 bases, with 18 bases remaining between them. Germline CDR1 reads ENHRY; CDR2 reads SYGVKD. The CDR3 DNA reads as TGTGCCATCAGTGAGATCGGAGGTTCGCCGGGGGAGCAGTACTTC. Amino acid sequence: CAISEIGGSPGEQYF.

Regarding this clonotype: This could be a read error, since a much larger clone is one nucleotide away. This rearrangement joins TRBV4-1 to TRBJ1-5, with no clear D. The CDR3 covers 15 residues. Per the germline V gene, CDR1 is MGHRA and CDR2 is YSYEKL. The V gene lost 4 bases and the J gene lost 0 bases, with 10 bases spanning the gap. The CDR3 DNA follows: TGCGCCAGCAGCCCTGAACAGTCTAGCAATCAGCCCCAGCATTTT. Its protein is CASSPEQSSNQPQHF.

V is TRBV5-5 and J is TRBJ2-5; 11 nucleotides align to TRBD2. Per the germline V gene, CDR1 is SGHKS and CDR2 is YYEKEE (reference sequence). The ends lost 4 bases at V and 0 bases at J; junction bases unmatched: 2. The CDR3 spans 15 residues. The DNA of the CDR3 is TGTGCCAGCAGCCAGACTAGCGGGAACCAAGAGACCCAGTACTTC. Translating it yields CASSQTSGNQETQYF.

This clonotype was counted a few times. The chain combines TRBV7-6 with TRBJ2-3; D not certain. Per the germline V gene, CDR1 is SGHVS and CDR2 is FNYEAQ. Trimming pared 4 bases from V and 8 bases from J, leaving 19 bases between. CDR3 length: 15 amino acids. The CDR3 coding sequence is TGTGCCAGCAGCTACGAGAGTGGTGGGGTGGGTACGCAGTATTTT. Its translation: CASSYESGGVGTQYF.

The chain uses TRBV7-9 and TRBJ2-7, with D perhaps TRBD2 (6 bases). The CDR3 spans 14 residues. The germline CDR1 and CDR2 sequences are SEHNR and FQNEAQ (reference sequence). Trimming left V 3 bases short and J 2 bases short, with 11 bases between. CDR3 DNA sequence: TGTGCCAGCAGCTTCGCGGGACGCCCCTACGAGCAGTACTTC. Translating it yields CASSFAGRPYEQYF.

The chain has TRBV19 and TRBJ2-2; TRBD1 agrees at 7 bases. This CDR3 contains 14 residues. V gave up 8 bases and J gave up 0 bases; unmatched junction bases: 3. Germline V gene lookup returns CDR1 LNHDA and CDR2 SQIVND (reference sequence). CDR3 amino acids: CASWGQSNTGELFF. The CDR3 DNA is TGTGCCAGTTGGGGACAGTCGAACACCGGGGAGCTGTTTTTT.

In its sample, this clonotype was seen a few times. This may arise from a read error, as a much more abundant clone is one base away. The chain recombines TRBV29-1 with TRBJ1-1, with D hard to call. Germline V gene sequence: CDR1 SQVTM, CDR2 ANQGSEA. There are 14 residues in the CDR3. The ends were cut back, 4 bases at V and 1 base at J, with 13 bases in the middle. The CDR3 loop is CSVGYRAGNTEAFF. CDR3 nucleotides: TGCAGCGTTGGCTATCGCGCGGGGAACACTGAAGCTTTCTTT.

The sample holds a few counts of this clonotype. This chain's CDR3 is CASSITAGSVTEAFF. The CDR3 DNA reads as TGTGCCAGTAGTATTACAGCAGGGTCAGTCACTGAAGCTTTCTTT. V gene TRBV19 combines with J gene TRBJ1-1, with D possibly matching TRBD1 (5 bases). The CDR3 contains 15 residues. Germline V gene sequence: CDR1 LNHDA, CDR2 SQIVND (reference sequence). V shed 3 bases and J shed 4 bases, with 15 bases lying between them.

Worth noting for this clonotype: A read error may explain this, as a much larger clone is one base away. The chain combines TRBV12-5 with TRBJ2-7; D could derive from TRBD1 or TRBD2 (6 bases each). Germline CDR1 LGHNT, CDR2 FRNRAP. CDR3 size: 14 residues. The CDR3 DNA reads as TGTGCTAGTGGTCCGGGACATAACCCTCGGGAGCTGTACTTC. Translated: CASGPGHNPRELYF.

This clonotype was found many times. This rearrangement joins TRBV15 to TRBJ2-4, with 7 bases that match TRBD1. Germline V lookup: CDR1 LNHNV, CDR2 YYDKDF (reference sequence). Unmatched junction bases numbered 4, after V lost 5 bases and J lost 0 bases. CDR3 length equals 15 residues. The CDR3 here is CATSLQGLAKNIQYF. CDR3 bases: TGTGCCACCAGCCTACAGGGGCTAGCCAAAAACATTCAGTACTTC. Using reference TRBV15 and TRBJ2-4 for the parts outside the CDR3, the full variable domain is DAMVIQNPRYQVTQFGKPVTLSCSQTLNHNVMYWYQQKSSQAPKLLFHYYDKDFNNEADTPDNFQSRRPNTSFCFLDIRSPGLGDTAMYLCATSLQGLAKNIQYFGAGTRLSVL.

Remarks on this clonotype: One junction end disagrees with the germline gene, perhaps due to a read error. The chain couples TRBV2 to TRBJ1-4; the D is unclear. The CDR3 sequence is 12 residues long. Germline V lookup: CDR1 SNHLY, CDR2 FYNNEI. In nucleotides, the CDR3 is TGTGCCAGCAGTGAATTTTCGGAAAAACCGTTTTTT. Amino acids: CASSEFSEKPFF.

In its sample, this clonotype was seen many times. The chain uses TRBV5-4 and TRBJ1-5; TRBD1 might be the D (5 bases). The ends were cut back, 0 bases at V and 3 bases at J, with 7 bases in the middle. The CDR3 is 14 residues long. Germline values: CDR1 SGHNT, CDR2 YYREEE (reference sequence). CDR3 sequence reads: CASSLEGYNQPQHF. In nucleotides, the CDR3 is TGTGCCAGCAGCTTGGAGGGGTACAATCAGCCCCAGCATTTT.

Regarding this clonotype: A much larger clone differs from this one at a single base, so this may be a read error. The gene calls are TRBV7-9 and TRBJ2-7, with 7 bases lining up with TRBD2. The CDR3 totals 13 residues. CDR1 and CDR2 from the germline V gene are SEHNR and FQNEAQ (reference sequence). The CDR3 protein is CACSHPGGYEQYF. The CDR3 DNA is TGTGCCTGCAGCCATCCGGGGGGTTACGAGCAGTACTTC.

This clonotype was seen a few times. The rearrangement uses TRBV27 and TRBJ2-1; 13 bases align to TRBD2. This CDR3 is built from 16 residues. CDR1 is MNHEY and CDR2 is SMNVEV in the germline V gene (reference sequence). V shed 6 bases and J 8 bases; nucleotides not matched to a gene: 10. The CDR3 coding sequence is TGTGCCAGCAGGCCTGTACTAGCGGGGGGGCTCCATGAGCAGTTCTTC. This sequence encodes CASRPVLAGGLHEQFF.

Concerning this clonotype: Compared with germline, one end of the junction differs, possibly owing to a read error. This chain uses TRBV28 with TRBJ2-7, with 11 nucleotides matching TRBD1. The CDR3 loop spans 15 amino acids. CDR1 MDHEN and CDR2 SYDVKM come from the germline V gene. The DNA of the CDR3 is TGTGCCAGCAGGGACCGGACAGGGGGCGCCTACGAGCAGCACTTC. The encoded protein is CASRDRTGGAYEQHF.

The chain combines TRBV12-3 or TRBV12-4 with TRBJ2-3; perhaps TRBD1 as D (6 bases). The CDR3 spans 11 residues. V gave up 10 bases and J gave up 10 bases, with 15 bases separating them. CDR3 nucleotide sequence: TGTGCCACCCGCCTTGGGGGCTCGCAGTATTTT. This encodes CATRLGGSQYF.

The table lists this clonotype with many counts. The rearrangement links TRBV29-1 to TRBJ2-2; D remains unclear. Deletions cut 6 bases from V and 4 bases from J, with 6 bases between. Germline CDR1 is SQVTM and CDR2 is ANQGSEA. This CDR3 region has 11 residues. This chain's CDR3 is CSVVTTGELFF. The CDR3 DNA is TGCAGCGTAGTCACCACCGGGGAGCTGTTTTTT.

On this clonotype: An end of the junction does not agree with germline; a read error may underlie this. The chain has TRBV29-1 and TRBJ2-5; 9 bases are a match to TRBD2. The CDR3 totals 12 residues. Looked up from germline, CDR1 is SQVTM and CDR2 is ANQGSEA. CDR3 in DNA: TGCAGCGTTGTAGCGGGGGAAGAGCCCCAGTACTTC. This translates into CSVVAGEEPQYF.

The chain recombines TRBV3-1 with TRBJ2-2; a weak D match, TRBD2 (6 bases). The CDR3 is 16 amino acids. V was cut by 2 bases and J by 1 base, with 11 bases left in between. From germline, CDR1 is LGHDT and CDR2 YNNKEL (reference sequence). The DNA for the CDR3 is TGTGCCAGCAGCCAAAACGTGCGGGAGAACACCGGGGAGCTGTTTTTT. It specifies CASSQNVRENTGELFF. Based on the CDR3 plus reference TRBV3-1 and TRBJ2-2, the full variable domain is DTAVSQTPKYLVTQMGNDKSIKCEQNLGHDTMYWYKQDSKKFLKIMFSYNNKELIINETVPNRFSPKSPDKAHLNLHINSLELGDSAVYFCASSQNVRENTGELFFGEGSRLTVL.

V usage is TRBV4-1 and J usage is TRBJ1-5; no reliable D call. CDR1 and CDR2 from the germline V gene are MGHRA and YSYEKL. The CDR3 runs 15 residues. With 1 base removed from V and 4 bases from J, the gap between germline ends came to 11 bases. CDR3 nucleotide sequence: TGCGCCAGCAGCCAAGGAACCCTTCCAAATCAGCCCCAGCATTTT. Translating gives CASSQGTLPNQPQHF.

In the case of this clonotype: Given a much more abundant clone one base away, this may be a read error. The chain employs TRBV7-9 and TRBJ1-1, with D uncertain. Germline CDR1 is SEHNR and CDR2 is FQNEAQ (reference sequence). The length of the CDR3 is 11 residues. CDR3: CVSRTDSEAFF. CDR3 nucleotides: TGTGTCAGCCGGACGGACTCCGAAGCTTTCTTT.

Turning to this clonotype: A much larger clonotype is one base distant, so this may be a read error. The chain links TRBV20-1 to TRBJ2-3; 8 bases are shared with TRBD2. Germline V gene lookup returns CDR1 DFQATT and CDR2 SNEGSKA (reference sequence). The CDR3 contains 15 residues. CDR3 in DNA: TGCAGTGCTAGAGTACTAGCGGATAGCACAGATACGCTGTATTTT. This sequence encodes CSARVLADSTDTLYF.

As concerns this clonotype: A much more abundant neighbour one base away suggests this may be a read error. V is TRBV7-9 and J is TRBJ2-7, with 10 bases identical to TRBD1. This CDR3 is 13 amino acids long. The germline gives CDR1 SEHNR, CDR2 FQNEAQ (reference sequence). This CDR3 is CASSITGTGELYF. CDR3 bases: TGTGCCAGCAGCATAACCGGGACAGGGGAGCTGTACTTC.

About this clonotype itself: Likely a read error: the CDR3 ends without its conserved phenylalanine or tryptophan. The chain employs TRBV6-2 or TRBV6-3 and TRBJ2-7; D call uncertain. The CDR3 loop spans 11 amino acids. V was clipped by 6 bases and J by 3 bases, with 6 bases between them. The germline V gene encodes CDR1 MNHEY and CDR2 SVGEGT. DNA for the CDR3: TGTGCCAGCAGCCGGGTCTACGAGCAGTACTCC. Protein product: CASSRVYEQYS.